This T cell receptor (beta chain) emerged from a study of T cells in women clearing cervical HPV infection. As for the study in general: Controls gave blood once infection was undetectable; cases at lesion identification. Study-wide points: TRBV6-7 relative abundance averaged about 0.11% in cases and 0.16% in controls.

MY09/MY11 PCR detected cervical HPV DNA; dot-blot assigned genotypes. Method: immunoSEQ multiplex PCR; TCRdb's copy keeps in-frame clones and lacks some. The sample includes about 39,000 clones. The germline gives CDR1 LNHDA, CDR2 SQIVND (reference sequence). The CDR3 is made up of 16 amino acids. The V and J ends lost 5 bases and 3 bases, in that order; junction bases with no gene match: 10. A note on this clone: Its antigen is not identified. Read sequence stops 3 residues before the CDR3 end, and the germline J gene provides the missing end.

Sequencing was done on a sample of blood buffy coat. This chain uses TRBV19 with TRBJ2-1; 7 bases align to TRBD1. The TCR was taken from a woman aged 18 to 75 with a cervical HPV16 infection that either progressed to CIN3+ or cleared (not recorded which). The DNA read from the CDR3 is TGTGCCAGTAGTTCTGGACAGGCCGCCTTCTACAATGAG. Translation: CASSSGQAAFYNE. The CDR3 in full is CASSSGQAAFYNEQFF.